These 26 T cell receptor beta chains originate from one sample sequenced in a study of T cell changes during pregnancy in multiple sclerosis. Sequencing used immunoSEQ multiplex PCR; TCRdb keeps in-frame clones, though not all of them. This table holds tens of thousands of clones, under 95% found once. Specimen: peripheral blood, collected in the first trimester of pregnancy. All receptors derive from a female donor in good health, enrolled as a control in a pregnancy study.

This clone has a single count. This chain links TRBV7-8 with TRBJ2-5, with D possibly matching TRBD1 (6 bases). Germline CDR1 and CDR2: SGHVS and FQNEAQ. The CDR3 covers 14 residues. V lost 5 bases to trimming and J lost 2 bases, with 12 bases between them. CDR3 coding DNA: TGTGCCAGCAGCGGGGGCCTTTTTCAAGAGACCCAGTACTTC. This codes for CASSGGLFQETQYF.

The chain has TRBV4-3 and TRBJ2-1; weak D call: TRBD1 (7 bases). With 0 bases removed from V and 5 bases from J, the gap between germline ends came to 23 bases. The CDR3 length is 19 residues. Germline values: CDR1 LGHNA, CDR2 YSLEER. In nucleotides, the CDR3 is TGCGCCAGCAGCCAAGATCGGGGCGGAGGGACAGCCTTCCACAATGAGCAGTTCTTC. Translating it yields CASSQDRGGGTAFHNEQFF.

This chain links TRBV19 with TRBJ2-7; the match to TRBD1 covers 8 bases. There are 17 residues in the CDR3. V was pared by 3 bases and J by 2 bases, with 12 bases of the junction left unmatched. CDR1 and CDR2 (germline): LNHDA, SQIVND (reference sequence). The CDR3 DNA reads as TGTGCCAGTAGTATGGGGCTCAGGGGGCCAAGAACCTACGAGCAGTACTTC. Translated, it gives CASSMGLRGPRTYEQYF.

The J gene is TRBJ1-5, the V gene TRBV4-1; 8 nucleotides match TRBD1. Germline V CDR1 and CDR2: MGHRA, YSYEKL. V trimming: 0 bases; J trimming: 0 bases; junction bases outside the gene matches: 10. The CDR3 totals 19 residues. This CDR3 is CASSQDPAAGGTSNQPQHF. The DNA of the CDR3 is TGCGCCAGCAGCCAAGATCCCGCGGCAGGGGGCACTAGCAATCAGCCCCAGCATTTT.

The chain uses TRBV5-1 and TRBJ2-7; 8 bases align to TRBD2. Germline V gives CDR1 SGHRS, CDR2 YFSETQ. Trimming at V came to 2 bases and at J to 7 bases, leaving 14 bases not matched to a gene. The CDR3 totals 16 residues. CDR3 nucleotide sequence: TGCGCCAGCAGCTTCGCGACTAGCGCCTACTACGATGAGCAGTACTTC. It codes for CASSFATSAYYDEQYF.

The V gene is TRBV29-1, the J gene TRBJ2-2, with D tentatively TRBD2 (7 bases). V shed 4 bases and J shed 5 bases, with 11 bases lying between them. The germline V gene encodes CDR1 SQVTM and CDR2 ANQGSEA. CDR3 size: 13 residues. The CDR3 is CSVGGGRTGELFF. The CDR3 region has the DNA TGCAGCGTTGGGGGGGGCCGAACCGGGGAGCTGTTTTTT.

This rearrangement joins TRBV2 to TRBJ1-2; TRBD1 is a possible D gene (6 bases). Germline values: CDR1 SNHLY, CDR2 FYNNEI. CDR3 length: 15 residues. V shed 0 bases and J shed 7 bases, with 15 bases lying between them. The CDR3 loop is CASSEARGGYSGYTF. The DNA of the CDR3 is TGTGCCAGCAGTGAAGCGCGCGGGGGCTACAGTGGCTACACCTTC.

The rearrangement joins TRBV7-9 to TRBJ2-3; possible D gene TRBD2, 5 bases. Trimming cost V 1 base and J 9 bases, with 8 bases left between them. CDR1 and CDR2 (germline): SEHNR, FQNEAQ (reference sequence). This CDR3 is built from 12 residues. CDR3 coding DNA: TGTGCCAGCAGCTTAGGTTCGGGAACGCAGTATTTT. As protein: CASSLGSGTQYF.

The chain combines TRBV4-2 with TRBJ1-5; no definite D call. The CDR3 consists of 16 residues. V lost 0 bases, J lost 6 bases, and 15 bases lay in between. The germline CDR1 and CDR2 sequences are LGHNA and YNFKEQ. The CDR3 reads CASSQDFGREGQPQHF. Written as DNA, the CDR3 is TGTGCCAGCAGCCAAGATTTCGGCCGGGAGGGTCAGCCCCAGCATTTT.

The chain has TRBV4-3 and TRBJ1-2, with a weak D call TRBD1 (6 bases). V lost 0 bases to trimming and J lost 4 bases, with 9 bases between them. Per germline, CDR1 LGHNA and CDR2 YSLEER. This CDR3 is built from 14 residues. CDR3 residues: CASSQDPGAYGYTF. In DNA, the CDR3 is TGCGCCAGCAGCCAAGATCCAGGGGCCTATGGCTACACCTTC.

This clone was counted a single time. The chain has TRBV7-6 and TRBJ2-1; 10 bases match TRBD1. Trimming removed 5 bases from V and 3 bases from J; junction bases left unmatched: 4. Germline CDR1 reads SGHVS; CDR2 reads FNYEAQ. The CDR3 loop spans 15 amino acids. The CDR3 bases are TGTGCCAGCAGCCCGACAGGGGGCGACTACAATGAGCAGTTCTTC. This encodes CASSPTGGDYNEQFF.

This clone has just one count. The chain links TRBV18 to TRBJ2-1; 9 positions match TRBD2. Looked up from germline, CDR1 is KGHSH and CDR2 is LQKENI. V lost 3 bases and J lost 8; bases outside the gene matches: 8. The CDR3 is 15 amino acids. CDR3 region: CASSPVAGDNYEQFF. The CDR3 DNA follows: TGTGCCAGCTCACCCGTAGCGGGAGATAACTATGAGCAGTTCTTC.

The rearrangement links TRBV19 to TRBJ1-2; 7 bases fit TRBD1. CDR1 LNHDA and CDR2 SQIVND come from the germline V gene (reference sequence). J gave up 2 bases and V 6 bases, and 9 bases lay outside the gene matches. The CDR3 runs 15 residues. CDR3 loop: CASRATGISNYGYTF. DNA of the CDR3: TGTGCCAGTAGGGCGACAGGGATCTCAAACTATGGCTACACCTTC.

This chain connects TRBV27 to TRBJ1-1; 8 bases agree with TRBD1. The trim removed 5 bases at V and 5 bases at J, leaving 10 bases unmatched. Germline CDR1 and CDR2: MNHEY and SMNVEV (reference sequence). This CDR3 region has 15 residues. In nucleotides, the CDR3 is TGTGCCAGCAGTCCCCACAGGGGGGGTTGGACTGAAGCTTTCTTT. This gives the protein CASSPHRGGWTEAFF.

This chain links TRBV9 with TRBJ2-1, with TRBD2 matching 7 bases. The germline gives CDR1 SGDLS, CDR2 YYNGEE. The CDR3 contains 15 residues. V was pared by 4 bases and J by 9 bases, with 13 bases of the junction left unmatched. CDR3 sequence (DNA): TGTGCCAGCAGCCCTTGGACTAGAAACGAAGCTGAGCAGTTCTTC. Protein sequence: CASSPWTRNEAEQFF.

This clone was counted a few times. This chain connects TRBV6-1 to TRBJ2-3, with 7 bases matching TRBD1. The ends lost 4 bases at V and 4 bases at J; junction bases unmatched: 8. CDR1 is MNHNS, CDR2 SASEGT, per germline. The CDR3 contains 15 residues. The CDR3: CASSAGTVGSDTQYF. In DNA, the CDR3 is TGTGCCAGCAGTGCCGGGACAGTTGGGTCAGATACGCAGTATTTT.

The chain's CDR3 is CATSIWTSGGTDTQYF. The CDR3 DNA sequence: TGTGCCACCAGCATCTGGACTAGCGGGGGGACAGATACGCAGTATTTT. The chain couples TRBV15 to TRBJ2-3; 14 bases fit TRBD2. The CDR3 sequence is 16 residues long. CDR1 is LNHNV and CDR2 is YYDKDF in the germline V gene (reference sequence). The trim removed 4 bases at V and 3 bases at J, leaving 3 bases unmatched. Together with reference TRBV15 and TRBJ2-3, the CDR3 gives the full variable domain: DAMVIQNPRYQVTQFGKPVTLSCSQTLNHNVMYWYQQKSSQAPKLLFHYYDKDFNNEADTPDNFQSRRPNTSFCFLDIRSPGLGDTAMYLCATSIWTSGGTDTQYFGPGTRLTVL.

This clone was found a few times. V usage is TRBV18 and J usage is TRBJ2-5; weak D call: TRBD1 (8 bases). This CDR3 region has 14 residues. The V end lost 6 bases, the J end lost 3 bases, and 14 bases lay between the germline ends. Germline V gene sequence: CDR1 KGHSH, CDR2 LQKENI. As DNA, the CDR3 is TGTGCCAGCTCTCGGACAGGGAGGGAAGAGACCCAGTACTTC. It specifies CASSRTGREETQYF. The full variable domain, rest sourced from reference TRBV18 and TRBJ2-5, is NAGVMQNPRHLVRRRGQEARLRCSPMKGHSHVYWYRQLPEEGLKFMVYLQKENIIDESGMPKERFSAEFPKEGPSILRIQQVVRGDSAAYFCASSRTGREETQYFGPGTRLLVL.

The chain recombines TRBV6-4 with TRBJ1-4, with a possible D match to TRBD1 (6 bases). Deletions cut 0 bases from V and 4 bases from J, with 15 bases between. The CDR3 runs to 17 residues. Germline V CDR1 and CDR2: MRHNA, SNTAGT. DNA of the CDR3: TGTGCCAGCAGTGACTCAGAAGAACAGGGTCTTAATGAAAAACTGTTTTTT. This translates into CASSDSEEQGLNEKLFF.

This chain links TRBV27 with TRBJ2-3, with D perhaps matching TRBD1 (6 bases). With 2 bases removed from V and 0 bases from J, the gap between germline ends came to 9 bases. The CDR3 sequence is 15 residues long. Germline lookup yields CDR1 MNHEY and CDR2 SMNVEV (reference sequence). DNA of the CDR3: TGTGCCAGCAGTTTACGGACAGCAAGCACAGATACGCAGTATTTT. Translating gives CASSLRTASTDTQYF.

The rearrangement links TRBV4-2 to TRBJ2-3, with 10 bases identical to TRBD2. The CDR3 extends over 19 amino acids. Trimming cost V 3 bases and J 0 bases; bases outside gene matches: 12. The germline gives CDR1 LGHNA, CDR2 YNFKEQ. The CDR3 spells CASSHFTGTSDRSTDTQYF. In DNA form, the CDR3 reads TGTGCCAGCAGCCATTTTACCGGGACTAGCGATAGGAGCACAGATACGCAGTATTTT.

In its sample, this clone was seen once. The gene calls are TRBV28 and TRBJ2-1, with 10 nucleotides matching TRBD2. The germline V gene has CDR1 MDHEN and CDR2 SYDVKM. CDR3 size: 16 residues. Germline trimming cut 4 bases from V and 9 bases from J; bases unmatched to any gene: 12. As DNA, the CDR3 is TGTGCCAGCAGTTCAGGCTGGTCTAGCGGGAGAGGTGAGCAGTTCTTC. Protein: CASSSGWSSGRGEQFF.

This chain links TRBV7-2 with TRBJ2-2; the match to TRBD2 covers 8 bases. In germline, CDR1 is SGHTA, CDR2 FQGNSA. CDR3 length: 15 residues. V lost 5 bases, J lost 3 bases, and 5 bases stayed unmatched. CDR3 in amino acids: CASSPRTSYTGELFF. CDR3 nucleotide sequence: TGTGCCAGCAGCCCCCGGACTAGCTACACCGGGGAGCTGTTTTTT. Full variable domain (remainder filled in from reference TRBV7-2 and TRBJ2-2): GAGVSQSPSNKVTEKGKDVELRCDPISGHTALYWYRQSLGQGLEFLIYFQGNSAPDKSGLPSDRFSAERTGGSVSTLTIQRTQQEDSAVYLCASSPRTSYTGELFFGEGSRLTVL.

This clone showed up just a few times. V usage is TRBV27 and J usage is TRBJ1-2; D unclear. Germline CDR1 MNHEY, CDR2 SMNVEV (reference sequence). This CDR3 contains 13 residues. Trimming took off 5 bases at V and 1 base at J, with 8 bases between the two ends. This CDR3 is CASSQRGNYGYTF. The CDR3 DNA reads TGTGCCAGCAGTCAACGAGGTAACTATGGCTACACCTTC.

This rearrangement joins TRBV30 to TRBJ2-3; TRBD1 might be the D (5 bases). The CDR3 is made up of 14 amino acids. Germline CDR1 GTSNPN, CDR2 SVGIG (reference sequence). Trimming left V 4 bases short and J 2 bases short, with 13 bases between. The CDR3 region has the DNA TGTGCCTGGACGGCAGGGATGGTCACAGATACGCAGTATTTT. Translated: CAWTAGMVTDTQYF.

This clone was observed a single time. The V call is TRBV11-3, the J call TRBJ2-1; 8 bases line up with TRBD2. The CDR3 extends over 15 amino acids. Germline V gene lookup returns CDR1 SGHNT and CDR2 YENEEA. Losses at the gene ends were 2 bases for V and 7 bases for J; bases not matched to a gene: 7. CDR3 loop: CASSLRAGEVNEQFF. The CDR3 bases are TGTGCCAGCAGCTTAAGAGCGGGAGAGGTTAATGAGCAGTTCTTC.